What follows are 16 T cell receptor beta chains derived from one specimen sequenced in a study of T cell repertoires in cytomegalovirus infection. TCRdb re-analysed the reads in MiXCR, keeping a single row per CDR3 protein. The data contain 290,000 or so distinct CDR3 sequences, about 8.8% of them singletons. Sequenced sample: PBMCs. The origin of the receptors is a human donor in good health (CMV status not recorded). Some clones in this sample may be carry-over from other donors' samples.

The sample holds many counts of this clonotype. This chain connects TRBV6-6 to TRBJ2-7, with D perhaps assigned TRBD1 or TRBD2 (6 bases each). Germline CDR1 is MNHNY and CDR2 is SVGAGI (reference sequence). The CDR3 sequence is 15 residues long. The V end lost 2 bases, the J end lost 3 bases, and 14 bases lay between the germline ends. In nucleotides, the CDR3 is TGTGCCAGCAGTTACCCCGAAGGGGGGTTCTACGAGCAGTACTTC. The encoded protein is CASSYPEGGFYEQYF.

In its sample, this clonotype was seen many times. The CDR3 protein is CASSQRQGGSYNSPLHF. As DNA, the CDR3 is TGTGCCAGCAGCCAACGACAGGGGGGGTCCTATAATTCACCCCTCCACTTT. V is TRBV4-2 and J is TRBJ1-6; 9 bases are shared with TRBD1. The CDR3 covers 17 residues. CDR1 LGHNA and CDR2 YNFKEQ come from the germline V gene. Trimming at V came to 2 bases and at J to 1 base, leaving 3 bases not matched to a gene.

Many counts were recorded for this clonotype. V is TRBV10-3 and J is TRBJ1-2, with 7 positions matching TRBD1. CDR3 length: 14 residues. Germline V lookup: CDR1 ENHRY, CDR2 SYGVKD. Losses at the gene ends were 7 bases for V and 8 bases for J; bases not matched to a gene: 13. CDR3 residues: CAIKAPDRDSGYTF. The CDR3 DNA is TGTGCCATCAAGGCGCCCGACAGGGATTCCGGCTACACCTTC.

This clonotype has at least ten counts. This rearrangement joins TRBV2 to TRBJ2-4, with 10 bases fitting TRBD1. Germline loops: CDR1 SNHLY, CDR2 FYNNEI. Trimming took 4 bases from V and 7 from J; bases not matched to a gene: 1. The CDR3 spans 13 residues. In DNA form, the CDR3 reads TGTGCCAGCAGTGCGGGACAGGGGAACATTCAGTACTTC. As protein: CASSAGQGNIQYF.

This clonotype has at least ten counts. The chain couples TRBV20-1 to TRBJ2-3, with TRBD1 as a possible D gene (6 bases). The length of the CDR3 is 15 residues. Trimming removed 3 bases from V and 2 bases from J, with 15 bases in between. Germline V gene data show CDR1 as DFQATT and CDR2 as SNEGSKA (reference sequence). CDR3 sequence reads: CSASSTRQVTDTQYF. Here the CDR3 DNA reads TGCAGTGCTAGTTCGACGAGACAGGTCACAGATACGCAGTATTTT.

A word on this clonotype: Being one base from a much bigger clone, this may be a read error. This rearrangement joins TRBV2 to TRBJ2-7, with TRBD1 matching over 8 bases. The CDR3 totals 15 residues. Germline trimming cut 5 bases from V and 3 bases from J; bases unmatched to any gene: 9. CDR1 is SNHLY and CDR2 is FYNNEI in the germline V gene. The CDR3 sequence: CASSFSGQGDYEQYF. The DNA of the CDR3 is TGTGCCAGCAGTTTCTCAGGACAGGGAGACTACGAGCAGTACTTC.

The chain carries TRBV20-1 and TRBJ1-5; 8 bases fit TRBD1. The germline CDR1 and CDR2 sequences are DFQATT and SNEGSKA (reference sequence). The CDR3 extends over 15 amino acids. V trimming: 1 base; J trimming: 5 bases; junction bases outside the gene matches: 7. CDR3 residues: CSARAATGEHQPQHF. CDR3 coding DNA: TGCAGTGCTAGAGCCGCGACAGGGGAGCATCAGCCCCAGCATTTT.

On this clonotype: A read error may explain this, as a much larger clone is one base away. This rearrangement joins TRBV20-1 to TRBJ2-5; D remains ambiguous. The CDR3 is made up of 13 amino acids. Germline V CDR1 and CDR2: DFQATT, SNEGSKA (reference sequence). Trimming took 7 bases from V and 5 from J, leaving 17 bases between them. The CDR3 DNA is TGCAGTGTTATCCCCATTTCCCATGAGACCCAGTACTTC. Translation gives CSVIPISHETQYF.

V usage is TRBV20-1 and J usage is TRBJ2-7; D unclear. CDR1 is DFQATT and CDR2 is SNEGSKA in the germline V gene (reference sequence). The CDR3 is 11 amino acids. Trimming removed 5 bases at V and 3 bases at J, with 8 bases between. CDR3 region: CSARLVYEQYF. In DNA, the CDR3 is TGCAGTGCTCGTCTCGTCTACGAGCAGTACTTC.

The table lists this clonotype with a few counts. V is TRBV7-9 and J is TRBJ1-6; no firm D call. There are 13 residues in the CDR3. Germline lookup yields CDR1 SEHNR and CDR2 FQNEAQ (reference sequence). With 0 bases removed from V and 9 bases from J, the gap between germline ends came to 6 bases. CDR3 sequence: CASSLAEISPLHF. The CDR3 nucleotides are TGTGCCAGCAGCTTAGCGGAAATTTCACCCCTCCACTTT.

CDR3 in amino acids: CSVLPQTGGKTDTQYF. The DNA for the CDR3 is TGCAGCGTTCTCCCGCAGACAGGGGGAAAGACAGATACGCAGTATTTT. This chain joins TRBV29-1 and TRBJ2-3, with 9 bases lining up with TRBD1. The V and J ends lost 5 bases and 3 bases, in that order; junction bases with no gene match: 12. Per the germline V gene, CDR1 is SQVTM and CDR2 is ANQGSEA. The CDR3 is 16 residues long.

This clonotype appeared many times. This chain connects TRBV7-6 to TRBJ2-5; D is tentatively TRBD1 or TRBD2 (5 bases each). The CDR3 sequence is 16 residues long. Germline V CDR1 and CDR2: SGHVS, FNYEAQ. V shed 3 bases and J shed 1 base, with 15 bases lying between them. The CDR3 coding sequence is TGTGCCAGCAGCTTGGGGCAGACTGGACTCCAAGAGACCCAGTACTTC. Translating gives CASSLGQTGLQETQYF.

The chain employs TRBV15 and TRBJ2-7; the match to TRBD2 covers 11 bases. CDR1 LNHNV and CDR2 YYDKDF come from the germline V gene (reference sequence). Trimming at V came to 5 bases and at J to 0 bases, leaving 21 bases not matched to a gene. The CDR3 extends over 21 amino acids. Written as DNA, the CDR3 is TGTGCCACCAGCTCCCTAGGGGGGTTAGCGGGGGGGCCCCAGCCCTCCTACGAGCAGTACGTC. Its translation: CATSSLGGLAGGPQPSYEQYV.

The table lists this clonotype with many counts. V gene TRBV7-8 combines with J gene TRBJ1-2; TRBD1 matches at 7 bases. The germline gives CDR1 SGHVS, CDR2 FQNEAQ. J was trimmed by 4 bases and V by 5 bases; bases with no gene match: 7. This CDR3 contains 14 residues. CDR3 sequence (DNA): TGTGCCAGCAGCCCCATACAGGGGTTCTATGGCTACACCTTC. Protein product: CASSPIQGFYGYTF.

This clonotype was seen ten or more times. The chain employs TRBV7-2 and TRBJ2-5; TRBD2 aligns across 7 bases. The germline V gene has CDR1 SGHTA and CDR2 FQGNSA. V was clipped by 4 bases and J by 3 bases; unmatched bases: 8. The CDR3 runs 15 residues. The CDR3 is CASSSYQRGKETQYF. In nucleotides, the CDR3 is TGTGCCAGCAGCTCCTACCAGCGGGGTAAAGAGACCCAGTACTTC.

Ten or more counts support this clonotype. CDR3 DNA sequence: TGTGCCAGCAGCGTATCCGGGACAGGGGGATCCCCAGCGAACACCGGGGAGCTGTTTTTT. It translates to CASSVSGTGGSPANTGELFF. The V gene is TRBV7-9, the J gene TRBJ2-2, with 11 positions matching TRBD1. The CDR3 is 20 residues long. The trim removed 5 bases at V and 0 bases at J, leaving 14 bases unmatched. CDR1 SEHNR and CDR2 FQNEAQ come from the germline V gene (reference sequence).